A selection of T cell receptor beta chains follows, all from one sample in a study of blood T cell repertoires in COVID-19. This table comes from immunoSEQ multiplex PCR, and its TCRdb copy is limited to in-frame clones, with some not included. The table lists about 90,000 clones, about 90% of them singletons, with roughly 2.6% in the top ten. Sequencing input: peripheral blood. These receptors were taken from a man aged 50-60 years with COVID-19, enrolled during active disease. The CDR3 runs from the conserved cysteine through the conserved F or W. The D gene is left open where the match is weak. Clone size appears in some rows only: once, few, many, or a class for an expanded clone.

>NA|TRBJ1-2|TRBV3-1/TRBV3-2|NA
TGTGCCAGTTCCTCCAGGGAAGGCTATGGCTACACCTTC
CASSSREGYGYTF
>NA|TRBJ2-7|TRBV19|TRBD1
TGTGCCAGTAGTCCACTTCCGGGACAGGGGGCAGGAGAGCAGTACTTC
CASSPLPGQGAGEQYF
>NA|TRBJ2-7|TRBV18|NA
TGTGCCAGCTCACCACCCTACAGCCTCTGGGAGCAGTACTTC
CASSPPYSLWEQYF
>few|TRBJ2-7|TRBV27|NA
TGTGCCAGCAGTTTAGGCAGGTCCTACGAGCAGTACTTC
CASSLGRSYEQYF
>once|TRBJ1-4|TRBV2|NA
TGTGCCAGCAGTGAAGCGCGCGTTAATGAAAAACTGTTTTTT
CASSEARVNEKLFF
>NA|TRBJ1-1|TRBV25-1|NA
TGTGCCAGCAGTCGCAGACGGACAGTCAGGACCACTGAAGCTTTCTTT
CASSRRRTVRTTEAFF
>NA|TRBJ1-1|TRBV18|TRBD1
TGTGCCAGCTCCCCCAGCGGACAGGGGAACACTGAAGCTTTCTTT
CASSPSGQGNTEAFF
>NA|TRBJ2-5|TRBV6-6|TRBD2
TGTGCCAGCGGTGCGGGGGGGAGGGAGACCCAGTACTTC
CASGAGGRETQYF
>NA|TRBJ2-3|TRBV4-1|NA
TGCGCCAGCAGCTATGACAGGCAAAATGGGGATACGCAGTATTTT
CASSYDRQNGDTQYF
>NA|TRBJ2-5|TRBV7-3|TRBD1
TGTGCCAGCAGCCGGACAGGGCTGGGGGAGACCCAGTACTTC
CASSRTGLGETQYF
>NA|TRBJ2-5|TRBV6-5|TRBD1
TGTGCCAGCAGTAAACAGGGGGCGGGAGAGACCCAGTACTTC
CASSKQGAGETQYF
>once|TRBJ2-5|TRBV6-5|TRBD1
TGTGCCAGCAGACTAGGACAGGTCTCTGGAGCCCAGTACTTC
CASRLGQVSGAQYF
>NA|TRBJ2-3|TRBV6-4|TRBD2
TGTGCCAGCAGTGACTCTAGCGGGGGGGCCACAGATACGCAGTATTTT
CASSDSSGGATDTQYF
>NA|TRBJ1-4|TRBV15|TRBD1
TGTGCCACCAGCGACAGGGGGCGGTCTTTAGGAGAAAAACTGTTTTTT
CATSDRGRSLGEKLFF
>NA|TRBJ1-5|TRBV3-1/TRBV3-2|NA
TGTGCCAGCAGCCAAGATCACAGGGCTGGGCAGCCCCAGCATTTT
CASSQDHRAGQPQHF
>NA|TRBJ2-1|TRBV6-2/TRBV6-3|TRBD2
TGTGCCAGCAGTTACGGGACTAGTGATTACAATGAGCAGTTCTTC
CASSYGTSDYNEQFF
>NA|TRBJ2-1|TRBV5-4|NA
TGTGCCAGCAGCTTGGCCCCTCTAGGTAGTGAGCAGTTCTTC
CASSLAPLGSEQFF
>NA|TRBJ2-3|TRBV6-4|NA
TGTGCCAGCAGTGAACGCTTTGGAGTCGGGACAGATACGCAGTATTTT
CASSERFGVGTDTQYF
>NA|TRBJ2-4|TRBV27|NA
TGTGCCAGCAGTTTCCGATGGGACACCAAAGCCTCACTAGCCAAAAACATTCAGTACTTC
CASSFRWDTKASLAKNIQYF
>few|TRBJ1-1|TRBV5-8|TRBD1
TGTGCCAGCAGGACAACAGGGGGCACTGCCGTGAACACTGAAGCTTTCTTT
CASRTTGGTAVNTEAFF
>NA|TRBJ2-4|TRBV19|NA
TGTGCCAGTCGAGGAGGGGTAGCCAAAAACATTCAGTACTTC
CASRGGVAKNIQYF
>NA|TRBJ2-1|TRBV5-8|TRBD1
TGTGCCAGCAGCTTGGAAACCGGGACAGGGTATGAGCAGTTCTTC
CASSLETGTGYEQFF
>NA|TRBJ2-7|TRBV5-5|NA
TGTGCCAGCAGCCCGTCAGGGGTTCTAACCTACGAGCAGTACTTC
CASSPSGVLTYEQYF
>NA|TRBJ2-7|TRBV6-2/TRBV6-3|TRBD1
TGTGCCAGCAGTACCCGACAGGGGATTTACTACGAGCAGTACTTC
CASSTRQGIYYEQYF
>once|TRBJ1-3|TRBV3-1/TRBV3-2|NA
TGTGCCAGCAGACAGTCTACTTCTGGAAACACCATATATTTT
CASRQSTSGNTIYF
>once|TRBJ1-1|TRBV18|NA
TGTGCCAGCTCACGTTTCGAGGACATTTCCACTGAAGCTTTCTTT
CASSRFEDISTEAFF
>few|TRBJ1-6|TRBV5-1|NA
TGCGCCAGCAGCCCAGACAGTTCTGTCTCCTATAATTCACCCCTCCACTTT
CASSPDSSVSYNSPLHF
>NA|TRBJ1-4|TRBV3-1/TRBV3-2|NA
TGTGCCAGCAGCCTCCAGGGTTTCGAAAAACTGTTTTTT
CASSLQGFEKLFF
>NA|TRBJ1-2|TRBV2|TRBD1
TGTGCCAGCGATCGGACAGGGGGATTGGGCTATGGCTACACCTTC
CASDRTGGLGYGYTF
>NA|TRBJ2-5|TRBV24-1|NA
TGTGCCACCAGTGAGCGGGGAATGCTCCAAGAGACCCAGTACTTC
CATSERGMLQETQYF
>NA|TRBJ2-2|TRBV7-8|TRBD2
TGTGCCAGCAGCCCCCCGGGGGGAGCGGGGGGGCTTACCGGGGAGCTGTTTTTT
CASSPPGGAGGLTGELFF
>NA|TRBJ2-3|TRBV28|TRBD1
TGTGCCAGCAGTCCCACAGGGGACGGGGATACGCAGTATTTT
CASSPTGDGDTQYF
>NA|TRBJ2-5|TRBV7-2|NA
TGTGCCAGCAGCTTAGGGGGGGTCAGTCAAGAGACCCAGTACTTC
CASSLGGVSQETQYF
>NA|TRBJ1-1|TRBV6-2/TRBV6-3|NA
TGTGCCAGCAGTTCCCGGCGGGTGGAGAACACTGAAGCTTTCTTT
CASSSRRVENTEAFF
>NA|TRBJ1-2|TRBV5-6|TRBD1
TGTGCCAGCACCCATTACCGGGACAGGGATCTTTATGGCTACACCTTC
CASTHYRDRDLYGYTF
>NA|TRBJ1-2|TRBV7-3|NA
TGTGCCAGCAGCGAAATCAGCCTTTTCCCGGGGGGCTACACCTTC
CASSEISLFPGGYTF
>NA|TRBJ1-4|TRBV18|NA
TGTGCCAGCTCACCATCGAAGGGGCGTGCTAATGAAAAACTGTTTTTT
CASSPSKGRANEKLFF
>NA|TRBJ2-1|TRBV14|TRBD2
TGTGCCAGCAGGTCCCTAGCGGGGGGGCGCGATGAGCAGTTCTTC
CASRSLAGGRDEQFF